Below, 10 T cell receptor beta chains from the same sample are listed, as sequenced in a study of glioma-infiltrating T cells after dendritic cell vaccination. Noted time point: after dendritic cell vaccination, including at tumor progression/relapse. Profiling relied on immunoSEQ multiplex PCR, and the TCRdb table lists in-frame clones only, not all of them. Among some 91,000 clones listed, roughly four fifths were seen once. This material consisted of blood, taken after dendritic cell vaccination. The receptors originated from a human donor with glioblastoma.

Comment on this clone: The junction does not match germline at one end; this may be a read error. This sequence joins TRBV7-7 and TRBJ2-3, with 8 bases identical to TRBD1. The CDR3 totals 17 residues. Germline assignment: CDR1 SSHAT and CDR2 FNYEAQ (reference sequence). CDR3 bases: TGTGCTAGCAGCTTAGACCCGGCGGGACAGGGCACAGATACGCAGTATTTT. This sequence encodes CASSLDPAGQGTDTQYF.

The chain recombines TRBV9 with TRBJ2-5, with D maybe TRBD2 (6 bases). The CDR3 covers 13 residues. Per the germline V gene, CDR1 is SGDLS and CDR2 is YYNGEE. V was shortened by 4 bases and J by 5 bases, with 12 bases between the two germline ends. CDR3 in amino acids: CASSPSRGETQYF. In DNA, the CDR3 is TGTGCCAGCAGCCCATCCCGGGGGGAGACCCAGTACTTC.

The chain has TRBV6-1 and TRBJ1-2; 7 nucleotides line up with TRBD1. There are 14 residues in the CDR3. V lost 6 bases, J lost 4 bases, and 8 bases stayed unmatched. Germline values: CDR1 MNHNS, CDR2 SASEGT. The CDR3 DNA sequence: TGTGCCAGCAGGGGGTTGACAGGGCTCTATGGCTACACCTTC. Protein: CASRGLTGLYGYTF.

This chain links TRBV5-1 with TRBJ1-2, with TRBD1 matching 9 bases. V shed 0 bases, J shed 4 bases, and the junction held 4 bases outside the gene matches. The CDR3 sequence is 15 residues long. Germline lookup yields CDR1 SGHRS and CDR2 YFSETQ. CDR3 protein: CASSLGQGEGYGYTF. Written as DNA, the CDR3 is TGCGCCAGCAGCTTGGGACAGGGGGAAGGCTATGGCTACACCTTC.

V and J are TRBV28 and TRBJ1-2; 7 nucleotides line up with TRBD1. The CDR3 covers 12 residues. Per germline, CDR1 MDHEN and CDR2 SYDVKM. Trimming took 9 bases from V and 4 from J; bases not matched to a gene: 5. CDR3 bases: TGTGCCAGTGTGACAGGGACCTATGGCTACACCTTC. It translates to CASVTGTYGYTF.

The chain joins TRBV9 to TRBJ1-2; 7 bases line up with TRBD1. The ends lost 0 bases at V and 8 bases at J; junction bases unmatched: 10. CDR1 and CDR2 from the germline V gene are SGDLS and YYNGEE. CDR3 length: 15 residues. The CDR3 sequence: CASSVDQGEVGGYTF. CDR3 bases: TGTGCCAGCAGCGTAGACCAGGGGGAAGTAGGAGGCTACACCTTC. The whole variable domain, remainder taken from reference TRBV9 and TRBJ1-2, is DSGVTQTPKHLITATGQRVTLRCSPRSGDLSVYWYQQSLDQGLQFLIQYYNGEERAKGNILERFSAQQFPDLHSELNLSSLELGDSALYFCASSVDQGEVGGYTFGSGTRLTVV.

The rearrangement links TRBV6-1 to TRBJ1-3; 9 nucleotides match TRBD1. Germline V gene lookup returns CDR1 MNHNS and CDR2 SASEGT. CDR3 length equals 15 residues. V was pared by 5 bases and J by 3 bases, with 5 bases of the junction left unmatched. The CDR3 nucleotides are TGTGCCAGCAGTTCACAGGGGGCTGGTGGAAACACCATATATTTT. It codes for CASSSQGAGGNTIYF.

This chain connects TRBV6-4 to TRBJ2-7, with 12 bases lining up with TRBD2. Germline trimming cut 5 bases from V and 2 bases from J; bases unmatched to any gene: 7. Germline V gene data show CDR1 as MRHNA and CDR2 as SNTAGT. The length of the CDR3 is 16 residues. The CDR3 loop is CASSSGLAGGAYEQYV. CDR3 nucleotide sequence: TGTGCCAGCAGTTCGGGGCTAGCGGGAGGGGCCTACGAGCAGTACGTC.

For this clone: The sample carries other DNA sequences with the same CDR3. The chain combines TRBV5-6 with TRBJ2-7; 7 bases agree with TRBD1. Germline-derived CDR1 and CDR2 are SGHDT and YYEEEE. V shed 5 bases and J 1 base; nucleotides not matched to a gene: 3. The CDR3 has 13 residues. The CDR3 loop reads CASSRGQSYEQYF. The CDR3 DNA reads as TGTGCCAGCAGTAGGGGACAGTCCTACGAGCAGTACTTC.

CDR3 nucleotides: TGTGCCAGCAGTCCTCTGACAGGGGTTGGCTCCTACGAGCAGTACGTC. This encodes CASSPLTGVGSYEQYV. The gene calls are TRBV27 and TRBJ2-7, with 8 bases fitting TRBD1. Germline V CDR1 and CDR2: MNHEY, SMNVEV (reference sequence). This CDR3 comprises 16 residues. Trimming at V came to 5 bases and at J to 0 bases, leaving 9 bases not matched to a gene.